This T cell receptor beta chain came from a study of patients and donors after allogeneic stem cell transplantation. Using its own MiXCR run on the RT-PCR reads, TCRdb lists one record per CDR3 protein. The sample lists 160,000 or so distinct CDR3 sequences, more than 20% occurring once. Germline trimming cut 6 bases from V and 6 bases from J; bases unmatched to any gene: 5. The CDR3 extends over 14 amino acids. Sequencing was done on a sample of blood, either unsorted or a sorted T cell fraction (not recorded which). This receptor was taken from a human donor who was either an allogeneic HSCT recipient or a stem cell or donor lymphocyte infusion donor (not recorded which). It is not recorded whose cells these are; they may come from a transplant donor. The chain employs TRBV12-3 or TRBV12-4 and TRBJ1-5; 10 bases fit TRBD1. The CDR3 spells CASSFGQGGQPQHF. CDR3 DNA sequence: TGTGCCAGCAGCTTCGGACAGGGGGGTCAGCCCCAGCATTTT.